These T cell receptor beta chains were read from a single sample in a study of T cells in tuberculosis. The table came from immunoSEQ multiplex PCR; TCRdb's copy has only in-frame clones and leaves some out. Here the sample spans around 60,000 clones, about 86% being singletons. Sequenced input: CD1b-GMM tetramer-negative cells sorted from PBMCs. The receptors here all came from an adult woman with latent tuberculosis. The CDR3 runs from the conserved cysteine through the conserved F or W. D genes are given only for firm matches. The listing skips clone size in some rows; elsewhere it reads once, few, many or a size class.

>-|once|TRBJ1-1|TRBV19|14
CASSIRGSNTEAFF
TGTGCCAGTAGTATAAGGGGGTCGAACACTGAAGCTTTCTTT
>TRBD1|-|TRBJ1-5|TRBV10-3|13
CAIRGQGNQPQHF
TGTGCCATCAGGGGACAGGGCAATCAGCCCCAGCATTTT
>-|-|TRBJ1-2|TRBV29-1|17
CSVEDLPPMTASYGYTF
TGCAGCGTTGAAGATCTTCCCCCTATGACAGCGTCCTATGGCTACACCTTC
>-|-|TRBJ2-2|TRBV9|15
CASSAWAEGTGELFF
TGTGCCAGCAGCGCATGGGCCGAGGGAACCGGGGAGCTGTTTTTT
>-|-|TRBJ1-3|TRBV4-1|14
CASSQVRGGNTIYF
TGCGCCAGCAGCCAAGTCAGGGGCGGGAACACCATATATTTT
>-|few|TRBJ1-1|TRBV6-5|11
CASKGFPEAFF
TGTGCCAGCAAGGGGTTTCCTGAAGCTTTCTTT
>TRBD1|once|TRBJ1-1|TRBV10-3|14
CAIRAGGRNTEAFF
TGTGCCATCAGGGCAGGGGGCCGGAACACTGAAGCTTTCTTT
>TRBD1|once|TRBJ2-7|TRBV27|17
CASSLSGTGVLTYEQYF
TGTGCCAGCAGTTTATCCGGGACAGGGGTTTTAACCTACGAGCAGTACTTC
>TRBD1|-|TRBJ1-6|TRBV4-3|15
CASSQRQGNNSPLHF
TGCGCCAGCAGCCAACGACAGGGAAATAATTCACCCCTCCACTTT
>TRBD2|-|TRBJ2-2|TRBV5-1|16
CASSSTGGRRTGELFF
TGCGCCAGCAGCTCCACGGGGGGGCGGCGCACCGGGGAGCTGTTTTTT
>TRBD1|-|TRBJ1-4|TRBV15|15
CATSKTGATNEKLFF
TGTGCCACCAGCAAAACAGGGGCAACTAATGAAAAACTGTTTTTT
>-|-|TRBJ2-7|TRBV4-2|15
CASSQAWGLSYEQYF
TGTGCCAGCAGCCAAGCATGGGGGCTCTCCTACGAGCAGTACTTC
>TRBD2|few|TRBJ2-3|TRBV9|16
CASSAASGTITDTQYF
TGTGCCAGCAGCGCGGCTAGCGGGACCATCACAGATACGCAGTATTTT
>-|-|TRBJ2-5|TRBV19|14
CASSIGGRTETQYF
TGTGCCAGTAGTATAGGAGGCAGAACAGAGACCCAGTACTTC
>TRBD1|-|TRBJ2-2|TRBV7-6|17
CASSPRDRVIGTGELFF
TGTGCCAGCAGCCCGCGAGACAGGGTAATCGGCACCGGTGAGCTGTTTTTT